The clone carrying this T cell receptor beta chain was seen a few times. The germline V gene encodes CDR1 MDHEN and CDR2 SYDVKM. CDR3 length: 11 residues. V lost 11 bases and J 11 bases, leaving 18 bases between the germline ends. For the second PCR, which ran for roughly 6 to 11 cycles, a sample-barcoded 5' primer and a J-beta primer mix were used. TCRdb reprocessed the 5' RACE reads via MiXCR and lists one record per CDR3 protein. The table has fewer than 1,000,000 distinct CDR3 sequences, more than 35% seen once. This entry is derived from a study of blood T cells in healthy people across ages. Sequenced material: blood. This receptor was taken from a man older than 75 in good health. The chain combines TRBV28 with TRBJ1-1; weak D call: TRBD1 (6 bases). This chain's CDR3 is CAVEGGAGAFF. As DNA, the CDR3 is TGTGCCGTAGAAGGGGGGGCGGGGGCTTTCTTT.